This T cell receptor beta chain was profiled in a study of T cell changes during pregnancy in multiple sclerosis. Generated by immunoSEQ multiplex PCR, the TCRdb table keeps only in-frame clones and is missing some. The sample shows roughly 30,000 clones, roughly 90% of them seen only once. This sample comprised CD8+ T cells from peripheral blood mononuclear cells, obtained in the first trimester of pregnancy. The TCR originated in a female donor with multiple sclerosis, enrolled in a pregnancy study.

The CDR3 is CSVEDGLAWVETQYF. CDR3 DNA sequence: TGCAGCGTTGAAGACGGACTAGCGTGGGTGGAGACCCAGTACTTC. The chain uses TRBV29-1 and TRBJ2-5, with TRBD2 matching over 9 bases. The germline V gene encodes CDR1 SQVTM and CDR2 ANQGSEA. The CDR3 totals 15 residues. The V segment lost 0 bases and the J segment 5 bases; nucleotides outside the gene matches: 7.